This T cell receptor (beta chain) comes out of a study of CD8 T cells in Susac syndrome. This CDR3 contains 15 residues. V lost 10 bases, J lost 2 bases, and 18 bases lay in between. Germline V lookup: CDR1 MGHDK, CDR2 SYGVNS. Random hexamers primed reverse transcription of about 0.5 to 1 ug RNA. TCRdb re-derived calls from the immunoSEQ multiplex PCR reads in MiXCR, one entry per CDR3 protein. The sample contains under 200,000 distinct CDR3 sequences, about 93% of which appear only once. This chain uses TRBV25-1 with TRBJ1-3; weak D call: TRBD1 (5 bases). Sequencing was performed on CD4+ T cells from PBMCs. This TCR came from a human donor in good health. The CDR3 here is CANTGGGHTGNTIYF. The CDR3 DNA follows: TGTGCCAACACGGGGGGGGGTCATACTGGAAACACCATATATTTT.